This T cell receptor (beta chain) appears in the sequencing data of a study of blood T cell repertoires in COVID-19. Study information: Acute-phase and convalescent COVID-19 samples originated in the United States, Italy and Spain. Sources were T cells, B-cell-depleted T cells, or PBMCs; the material itself was cDNA or gDNA.

The V end was cut by 4 bases, the J end by 2 bases, with 13 bases between. CDR1 is GTSNPN and CDR2 is SVGIG in the germline V gene (reference sequence). The CDR3 contains 14 residues. Original analysis: By means of reference gene primer amplification, nucleated cell counts were estimated. Assay used: immunoSEQ multiplex PCR; TCRdb lists only in-frame clones, some missing. The DNA was the basis for D and trimming; V, J and clone size are from that table. Found here are 100,000 to 150,000 clones, approximately 82% of them singletons; the top ten hold 3.8%. Sequencing used peripheral blood. The TCR was taken from a woman aged 50 to 60 with acute or convalescent COVID-19. The rearrangement uses TRBV30 and TRBJ2-3; D is possibly TRBD1 (5 bases). The CDR3 DNA reads TGTGCCTGGACAGGGCCCAGTCTCACAGATACGCAGTATTTT. This codes for CAWTGPSLTDTQYF.